A selection of T cell receptor beta chains follows, all from one sample in a study of CD8+ T cells in alopecia areata. Sequencing was performed with immunoSEQ multiplex PCR; in TCRdb, only in-frame clones are kept and a portion is missing. The sample has about 210,000 clones, roughly three fifths seen once. Sequencing used CD4+ T cells sorted from blood, obtained between weeks 43 and 45, from a patient treated with tofacitinib. The receptors stem from a human donor with alopecia areata. The CDR3 runs from the conserved cysteine through the conserved F or W. The D gene is left open where the match is weak. Clone size is given for some rows only: seen once, a few or many times, or a class if the clone is expanded.

abundance	v_gene	j_gene	d_gene	CDR3aa	CDR3nt
many	TRBV11-2	TRBJ2-1	.	CASSFLFKAGEQFF	TGTGCCAGCAGCTTCCTATTCAAGGCGGGGGAGCAGTTCTTC
.	TRBV6-6	TRBJ2-1	.	CASRPRGSYNEQFF	TGTGCCAGCAGGCCTCGGGGCTCCTACAATGAGCAGTTCTTC
.	TRBV19	TRBJ2-3	.	CASSANAAGDTQYF	TGTGCCAGTTCCGCGAATGCCGCGGGGGATACGCAGTATTTT
.	TRBV11-3	TRBJ1-2	.	CASSLDQTTYGYTF	TGTGCCAGCAGCTTAGATCAGACGACCTATGGCTACACCTTC
.	TRBV2	TRBJ2-3	.	CASSPDTQYF	TGTGCCAGCAGTCCGGATACGCAGTATTTT
.	TRBV29-1	TRBJ1-1	.	CSEKQNMNTEAFF	TGCAGCGAGAAACAGAACATGAACACTGAAGCTTTCTTT
once	TRBV29-1	TRBJ1-1	.	CSVLVGGNTEAFF	TGCAGCGTCCTCGTCGGAGGGAACACTGAAGCTTTCTTT
.	TRBV5-1	TRBJ2-2	.	CASSQYGTPNTGELFF	TGCGCCAGCAGCCAATACGGGACACCGAACACCGGGGAGCTGTTTTTT
.	TRBV2	TRBJ2-7	.	CASSIRVEPGEQYF	TGTGCCAGCAGTATAAGGGTTGAGCCCGGCGAGCAGTACTTC
.	TRBV6-1	TRBJ2-7	TRBD1	CATQTTGPLGEQYF	TGTGCCACCCAAACGACAGGGCCATTGGGCGAGCAGTACTTC
.	TRBV7-3	TRBJ1-1	.	CASSPGVGTEAFF	TGTGCCAGCAGCCCAGGGGTGGGTACTGAAGCTTTCTTT
few	TRBV11-2	TRBJ2-3	TRBD1	CASSPIGTGDTDTQYF	TGTGCCAGCAGCCCAATCGGGACAGGGGATACAGATACGCAGTATTTT
.	TRBV2	TRBJ2-5	.	CASRRQGFETQYF	TGTGCCAGCAGACGGCAGGGCTTTGAGACCCAGTACTTC
.	TRBV5-1	TRBJ1-1	TRBD1	CASSSRTGDTEAFF	TGCGCCAGCAGCTCCCGGACAGGAGACACTGAAGCTTTCTTT
medium-sized	TRBV15	TRBJ2-6	.	CATSREGDSGANVLTF	TGTGCCACCAGCAGAGAAGGAGACTCTGGGGCCAACGTCCTGACTTTC
few	TRBV6-6	TRBJ1-1	.	CASSYRGNTEAFF	TGTGCCAGCAGTTACAGGGGCAACACTGAAGCTTTCTTT
.	TRBV29-1	TRBJ2-3	.	CSVDPTSTDTQYF	TGCAGCGTTGACCCAACTAGCACAGATACGCAGTATTTT
.	TRBV4-2	TRBJ2-1	.	CASSLEGNEQFF	TGTGCCAGCAGCCTAGAAGGAAATGAGCAGTTCTTC
few	TRBV2	TRBJ2-7	TRBD1	CASGDSGAYEQYF	TGTGCCAGCGGGGACAGCGGAGCCTACGAGCAGTACTTC
few	TRBV7-2	TRBJ2-6	.	CASRSAVGQANVLTF	TGTGCCAGCAGATCAGCCGTAGGACAAGCCAACGTCCTGACTTTC
.	TRBV15	TRBJ1-2	.	CATSREGVGYTF	TGTGCCACCAGCAGAGAGGGGGTCGGCTACACCTTC
.	TRBV18	TRBJ2-5	.	CASSPPSRGETQYF	TGTGCCAGCTCACCACCGAGCAGGGGAGAGACCCAGTACTTC
.	TRBV10-3	TRBJ1-6	.	CAISETLQGNSPLHF	TGTGCCATCAGTGAGACCCTACAGGGTAATTCACCCCTCCACTTT
.	TRBV29-1	TRBJ2-5	.	CSVVQGLGETQYF	TGCAGCGTTGTCCAGGGGTTGGGGGAGACCCAGTACTTC
.	TRBV5-1	TRBJ2-7	.	CASSLDGYEQYF	TGCGCCAGCAGCTTGGACGGCTACGAGCAGTACTTC
.	TRBV5-1	TRBJ1-2	TRBD1	CASSLADRGTDGYTF	TGCGCCAGCAGCTTGGCCGACAGGGGTACGGATGGCTACACCTTC
.	TRBV14	TRBJ2-6	.	CASSEDWSGANVLTF	TGTGCCAGCAGCGAGGATTGGTCTGGGGCCAACGTCCTGACTTTC
.	TRBV5-1	TRBJ2-1	.	CASSPDFFAYNEQFF	TGCGCCAGCAGCCCCGACTTCTTTGCCTACAATGAGCAGTTCTTC
few	TRBV4-3	TRBJ1-2	.	CASSQDPRAGYTF	TGCGCCAGCAGCCAAGATCCGAGGGCTGGCTACACCTTC
.	TRBV7-2	TRBJ2-3	.	CASTGVGTDTQYF	TGTGCCAGCACCGGGGTTGGGACAGATACGCAGTATTTT
.	TRBV5-1	TRBJ1-5	TRBD1	CASSLEGTGDQPQHF	TGCGCCAGCAGCTTGGAGGGGACAGGGGATCAGCCCCAGCATTTT
.	TRBV29-1	TRBJ2-7	.	CSASDSQYEQYF	TGCAGCGCTTCGGACAGTCAATACGAGCAGTACTTC
.	TRBV28	TRBJ1-2	.	CASRFGAYGYTF	TGTGCCAGCCGTTTTGGGGCCTATGGCTACACCTTC
few	TRBV2	TRBJ1-2	.	CASSTGYDGYTF	TGTGCCAGCAGTACAGGGTACGATGGCTACACCTTC
.	TRBV6-5	TRBJ1-1	TRBD1	CASSLGTGTNTEAFF	TGTGCCAGCAGTTTGGGGACAGGGACGAACACTGAAGCTTTCTTT
.	TRBV28	TRBJ1-5	.	CASSSGGNQPQHF	TGTGCCAGCAGTTCTGGGGGCAATCAGCCCCAGCATTTT
.	TRBV2	TRBJ2-2	.	CASSAETITGELFF	TGTGCCAGCAGTGCTGAGACAATAACCGGGGAGCTGTTTTTT
few	TRBV9	TRBJ2-3	.	CASSVDSTDTQYF	TGTGCCAGCAGCGTAGATTCTACAGATACGCAGTATTTT
few	TRBV4-3	TRBJ1-4	TRBD1	CASSQGQATNEKLFF	TGCGCCAGCAGCCAGGGACAGGCAACTAATGAAAAACTGTTTTTT
.	TRBV25-1	TRBJ2-3	.	CASSEYGRDTQYF	TGTGCCAGCAGTGAATACGGAAGAGATACGCAGTATTTT
.	TRBV29-1	TRBJ1-1	.	CSAEGRAMNTEAFF	TGCAGCGCCGAGGGACGGGCCATGAACACTGAAGCTTTCTTT
.	TRBV5-1	TRBJ1-4	TRBD1	CASSASGQGIEKLFF	TGCGCCAGCAGCGCATCGGGACAGGGTATTGAAAAACTGTTTTTT
.	TRBV4-3	TRBJ2-3	.	CASSDRPMVDTQYF	TGCGCCAGCAGCGACCGACCCATGGTAGATACGCAGTATTTT
.	TRBV4-1	TRBJ2-7	.	CASSQGDSGSEQYF	TGCGCCAGCAGCCAAGGGGACTCCGGCTCGGAGCAGTACTTC
.	TRBV27	TRBJ2-3	.	CASSWDLYTQYF	TGTGCCAGCAGTTGGGACTTGTATACGCAGTATTTT
.	TRBV29-1	TRBJ2-5	TRBD2	CSVVELAGETQYF	TGCAGCGTTGTAGAGCTAGCGGGCGAGACCCAGTACTTC
.	TRBV5-1	TRBJ1-1	.	CASSLVGNMNTEAFF	TGCGCCAGCAGCTTGGTGGGTAACATGAACACTGAAGCTTTCTTT
.	TRBV7-2	TRBJ2-5	TRBD2	CASSLFPGLAGLETQYF	TGTGCCAGCAGCTTATTCCCGGGACTAGCGGGTTTAGAGACCCAGTACTTC
.	TRBV12-5	TRBJ2-7	.	CASGSGTSSAYEQYF	TGTGCTAGTGGTTCGGGGACGTCGTCGGCCTACGAGCAGTACTTC
.	TRBV2	TRBJ1-5	.	CASSALGGQNQPQHF	TGTGCCAGCAGTGCTTTAGGGGGTCAGAATCAGCCCCAGCATTTT